This entry is about one T cell receptor beta chain. Its specificity is unknown. This record belongs to a study of T-cell memory formation after mild COVID-19. Study background: The study found TCR clusters largely donor specific.

General observations from the study: A second wave expanding day 15 to 37 was CD4+-biased; contracting clones were balanced. What remained unconfirmed was the SARS-CoV-2 specificity of second-wave clones peaking on day 37. Some clones that responded turned up in pre-infection memory, which suggests that cross-reactive memory joined in.

Germline V gene sequence: CDR1 SGHTS, CDR2 YDEGEE. CDR3 length: 13 residues. V gave up 4 bases and J gave up 6 bases; unmatched junction bases: 3. One entry per CDR3 protein results from TCRdb running MiXCR on the 5' RACE reads. Of some 300,000 distinct CDR3 sequences listed, 20% to 25% are singletons. The rearrangement joins TRBV5-8 to TRBJ2-5; 10 nucleotides line up with TRBD1. Sequencing was performed on PBMCs or a T cell subset sorted from them (not recorded which). The receptor was isolated from a man younger than 30 who had mild COVID-19 (a few samples of this study predate the infection). Cell type and time point are not known. The CDR3 is CASSVGQGKTQYF. For the CDR3, the DNA is TGTGCCAGCAGCGTGGGACAGGGGAAGACCCAGTACTTC.